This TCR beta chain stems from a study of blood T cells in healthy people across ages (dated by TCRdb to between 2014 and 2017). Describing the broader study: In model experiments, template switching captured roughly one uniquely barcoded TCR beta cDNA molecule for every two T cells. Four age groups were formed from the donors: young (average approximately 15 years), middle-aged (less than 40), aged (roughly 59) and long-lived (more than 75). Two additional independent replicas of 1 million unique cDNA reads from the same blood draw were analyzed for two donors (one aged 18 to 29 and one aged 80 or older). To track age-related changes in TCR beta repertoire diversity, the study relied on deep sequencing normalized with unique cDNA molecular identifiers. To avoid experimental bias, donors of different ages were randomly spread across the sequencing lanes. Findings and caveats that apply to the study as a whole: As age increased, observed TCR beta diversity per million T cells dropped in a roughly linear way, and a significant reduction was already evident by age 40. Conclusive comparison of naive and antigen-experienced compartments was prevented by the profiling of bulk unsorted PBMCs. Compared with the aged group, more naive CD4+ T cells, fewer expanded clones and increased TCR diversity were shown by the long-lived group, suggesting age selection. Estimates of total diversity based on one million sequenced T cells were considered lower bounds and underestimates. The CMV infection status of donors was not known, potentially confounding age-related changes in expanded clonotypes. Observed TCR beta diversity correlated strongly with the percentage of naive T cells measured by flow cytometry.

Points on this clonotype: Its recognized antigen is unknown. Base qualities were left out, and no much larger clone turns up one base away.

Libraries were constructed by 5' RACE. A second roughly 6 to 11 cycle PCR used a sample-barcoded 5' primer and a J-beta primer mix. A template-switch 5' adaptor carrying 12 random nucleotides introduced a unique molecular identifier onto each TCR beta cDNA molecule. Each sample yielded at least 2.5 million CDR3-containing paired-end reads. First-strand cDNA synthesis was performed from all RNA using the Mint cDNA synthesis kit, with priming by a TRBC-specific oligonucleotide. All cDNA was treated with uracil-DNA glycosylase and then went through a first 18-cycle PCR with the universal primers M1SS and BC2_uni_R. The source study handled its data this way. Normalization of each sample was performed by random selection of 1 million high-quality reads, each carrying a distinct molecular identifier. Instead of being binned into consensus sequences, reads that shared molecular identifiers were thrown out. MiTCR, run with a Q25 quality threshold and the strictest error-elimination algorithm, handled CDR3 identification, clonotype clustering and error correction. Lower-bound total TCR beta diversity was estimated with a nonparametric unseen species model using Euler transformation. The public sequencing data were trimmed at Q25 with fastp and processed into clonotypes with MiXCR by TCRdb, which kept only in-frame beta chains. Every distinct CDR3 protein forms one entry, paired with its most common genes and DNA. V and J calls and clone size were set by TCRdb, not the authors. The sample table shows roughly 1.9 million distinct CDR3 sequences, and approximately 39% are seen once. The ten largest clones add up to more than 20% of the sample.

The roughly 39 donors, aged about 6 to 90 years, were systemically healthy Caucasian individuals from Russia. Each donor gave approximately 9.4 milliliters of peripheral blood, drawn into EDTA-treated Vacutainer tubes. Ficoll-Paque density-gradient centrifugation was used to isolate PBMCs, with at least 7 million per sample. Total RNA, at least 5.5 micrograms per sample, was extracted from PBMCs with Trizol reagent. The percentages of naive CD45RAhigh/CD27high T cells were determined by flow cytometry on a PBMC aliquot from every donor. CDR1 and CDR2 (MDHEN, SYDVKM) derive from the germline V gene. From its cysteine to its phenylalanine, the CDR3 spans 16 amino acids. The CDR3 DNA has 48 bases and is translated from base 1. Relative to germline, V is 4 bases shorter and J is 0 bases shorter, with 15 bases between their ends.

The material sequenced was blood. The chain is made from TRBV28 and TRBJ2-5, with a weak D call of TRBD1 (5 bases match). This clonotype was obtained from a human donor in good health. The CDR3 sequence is CASSSPRQKYQETQYF. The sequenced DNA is TGTGCCAGCAGTTCCCCCAGACAGAAATACCAAGAGACCCAGTACTTC.